This T cell receptor (beta chain) derives from a study of T cell responses to AZD1222 COVID-19 vaccine. Background on the study: Recipients boosted at about 4 weeks or about 12 weeks are pooled.

The study, taken as a whole, reports: CD4 TCRs linked to vaccination spanned spike, dominating at 160-218 and 743-854.

Sequencing used immunoSEQ multiplex PCR; TCRdb keeps in-frame clones, though not all of them. The sample shows 160,000 or so clones, 85% to 90% of them seen only once. V lost 0 bases to trimming and J lost 8 bases, with 16 bases between them. The CDR3 loop spans 14 amino acids. Germline CDR1 reads GTSNPN; CDR2 reads SVGIG (reference sequence). As to this clone: Its antigen is unidentified.

This TCR was recovered from an adult in good health. J is TRBJ1-2 and V is TRBV30; D is ambiguous. Source: peripheral blood, taken on day 0 of AZD1222 vaccination. The CDR3 sequence is CAWSVQLGKRGYTF. The CDR3 DNA sequence: TGTGCCTGGAGTGTACAACTTGGGAAGCGGGGCTACACCTTC.